This T cell receptor (beta chain) was profiled in a study of response to subunit inactivated influenza vaccine. The CDR3 totals 12 residues, both ends included. The germline V gene encodes CDR1 MNHNY and CDR2 SVGAGI (reference sequence). MiXCR, applied by TCRdb to the RT-PCR reads, yields one record per CDR3 protein. The data show approximately 680,000 distinct CDR3 sequences, with approximately 14% seen just once and roughly 12% held by the top ten. This clonotype was counted only a few times. Since no conserved phenylalanine or tryptophan closes the CDR3, a read error is the likely cause. The limits of the CDR3 on the DNA are not certain, so only TCRdb's listed CDR3 is given.

This sequence originates from a man between 50 and 59 years old who received an inactivated influenza vaccine. Source: PBMCs from blood, taken 11 to 12 days after vaccination. V usage is TRBV6-6 and J usage is TRBJ2-1; the table's D call of TRBD2 was not tested on the DNA. The CDR3 sequence is CASSYSGLAGVI.